This T cell receptor beta chain was profiled in a study of blood T cell repertoires in COVID-19. The wider study: The United States, Italy and Spain were the sources of the acute and convalescent COVID-19 samples. From T cells, B-cell-depleted T cells, or PBMCs came the material, which was cDNA or gDNA.

Trimming left V 3 bases short and J 5 bases short, with 10 bases between. The V gene's germline CDR1 is SQVTM and CDR2 ANQGSEA. The CDR3 loop spans 13 amino acids. Original data processing: Estimated nucleated cell counts came from reference gene primer amplification. Sequencing used immunoSEQ multiplex PCR; TCRdb keeps in-frame clones, though not all of them. V, J and clone size were drawn from that table, and D and trimming were deduced from the DNA. Of about 170,000 clones listed, about 90% are singletons. During active infection, Seattle patients enrolled and were then monitored through disease. The chain links TRBV29-1 to TRBJ1-4; no firm D call. The clonotype was recovered from an older woman with COVID-19, enrolled during active disease. Sequenced sample: peripheral blood. The CDR3 here is CSVDDGLNEKLFF. The CDR3 DNA is TGCAGCGTTGACGACGGACTAAATGAAAAACTGTTTTTT.